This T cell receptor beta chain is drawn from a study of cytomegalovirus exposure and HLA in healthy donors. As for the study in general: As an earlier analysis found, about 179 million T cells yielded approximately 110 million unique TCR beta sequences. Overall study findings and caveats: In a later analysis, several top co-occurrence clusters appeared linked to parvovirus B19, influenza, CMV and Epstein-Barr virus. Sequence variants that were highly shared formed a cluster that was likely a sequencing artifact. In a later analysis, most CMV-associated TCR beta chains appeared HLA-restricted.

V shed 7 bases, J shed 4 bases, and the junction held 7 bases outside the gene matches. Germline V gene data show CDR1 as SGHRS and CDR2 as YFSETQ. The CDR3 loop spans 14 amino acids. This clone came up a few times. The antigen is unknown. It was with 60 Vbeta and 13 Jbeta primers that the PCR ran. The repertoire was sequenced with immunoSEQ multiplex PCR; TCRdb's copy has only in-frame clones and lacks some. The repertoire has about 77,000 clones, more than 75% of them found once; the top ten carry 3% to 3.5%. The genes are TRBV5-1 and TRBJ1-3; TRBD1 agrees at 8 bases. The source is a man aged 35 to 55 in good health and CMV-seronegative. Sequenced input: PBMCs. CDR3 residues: CASGRTGLGNTIYF. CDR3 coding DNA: TGCGCCAGCGGGAGGACAGGGCTGGGAAACACCATATATTTT.